This T cell receptor (beta chain) is from a study of cytomegalovirus exposure and HLA in healthy donors. Regarding donors, all were healthy bone marrow donors. Germline V gene sequence: CDR1 MNHEY, CDR2 SMNVEV (reference sequence). The length of the CDR3 is 14 residues. The V end was cut by 5 bases, the J end by 1 base, with 9 bases between. Study-wide results and limits: Later analysis identified a missense DCLRE1C variant that was linked to TCR beta V- and J-gene trimming.

Researchers ran the PCR with 60 Vbeta and 13 Jbeta primers. Clones were sequenced by immunoSEQ multiplex PCR, and TCRdb holds only the in-frame ones, with some missing. The sample consists of some 56,000 clones, approximately 80% of them appearing once. Concerning this clone itself: The antigen is undetermined.

Material for sequencing was PBMCs. This TCR was sampled from a man aged 45-60 years in good health and CMV-seronegative. The chain employs TRBV27 and TRBJ1-5; no reliable D call. The CDR3 loop is CASSPSGSNQPQHF. Here the CDR3 DNA reads TGTGCCAGCAGTCCCTCCGGGAGCAATCAGCCCCAGCATTTT.